The 18 T cell receptor beta chains given below trace back to one sample, sequenced in a study of early T cells in non-severe SARS-CoV-2 infection. One entry per CDR3 protein results from TCRdb running MiXCR on the 5' RACE reads. The repertoire holds tens of thousands of distinct CDR3 sequences, about an eighth seen once, with less than 3.5% in the top ten. The material sequenced was whole blood, taken at baseline. All receptors come from an adult who was a healthcare worker with PCR-confirmed SARS-CoV-2 infection or an uninfected control (not recorded which).

This rearrangement joins TRBV20-1 to TRBJ1-6, with D possibly matching TRBD1 (5 bases). Per germline, CDR1 DFQATT and CDR2 SNEGSKA (reference sequence). Trimming took off 0 bases at V and 5 bases at J, with 11 bases between the two ends. The CDR3 runs to 15 residues. CDR3 sequence: CSARDWGLDNSPLHF. DNA for the CDR3: TGCAGTGCTAGAGATTGGGGCTTGGATAATTCACCCCTCCACTTT.

A few counts support this clonotype. The rearrangement links TRBV6-5 to TRBJ1-4; D possibly corresponds to TRBD1 (5 bases). This CDR3 contains 18 residues. With 3 bases removed from V and 8 bases from J, the gap between germline ends came to 25 bases. Germline CDR1 and CDR2: MNHEY and SVGAGI. The CDR3 spells CASSYAGLWAEGNEKLFF. The CDR3 region has the DNA TGTGCCAGCAGTTATGCAGGGTTGTGGGCTGAGGGAAACGAAAAACTGTTTTTT.

This clonotype is medium-sized (0.01 to 0.1%) in the sample. This chain links TRBV20-1 with TRBJ2-7, with 8 positions matching TRBD2. CDR3 length equals 15 residues. Germline V gives CDR1 DFQATT, CDR2 SNEGSKA (reference sequence). Trimming removed 3 bases from V and 0 bases from J; junction bases left unmatched: 7. The CDR3 loop reads CSASTRAGGSYEQYF. The CDR3 DNA reads TGCAGTGCTAGTACGCGGGCGGGGGGCTCCTACGAGCAGTACTTC.

This clonotype has more than one count but fewer than ten. The chain recombines TRBV7-9 with TRBJ2-3; D is perhaps TRBD1 or TRBD2 (5 bases each). V lost 8 bases and J 2 bases, leaving 23 bases between the germline ends. The germline CDR1 and CDR2 sequences are SEHNR and FQNEAQ (reference sequence). This CDR3 spans 17 amino acids. CDR3 sequence reads: CASGTHRSDFSTDTQYF. CDR3 in DNA: TGTGCCAGCGGAACCCACAGGTCGGACTTCTCCACAGATACGCAGTATTTT.

The J gene is TRBJ2-5, the V gene TRBV5-6, with TRBD2 identical over 10 bases. V dropped 1 base and J dropped 1; count of bases not matched to a gene: 4. Germline V gives CDR1 SGHDT, CDR2 YYEEEE. The CDR3 contains 16 residues. This CDR3 is CASSLLSGGVQETQYF. The CDR3 DNA follows: TGTGCCAGCAGCTTGTTGAGCGGGGGGGTCCAAGAGACCCAGTACTTC.

The chain uses TRBV5-1 and TRBJ2-3; TRBD1 aligns across 12 bases. CDR1 and CDR2 from the germline V gene are SGHRS and YFSETQ. This CDR3 region has 16 residues. J gave up 4 bases and V 1 base, and 4 bases lay outside the gene matches. This CDR3 is CASSLRGTGGADTQYF. In nucleotides, the CDR3 is TGCGCCAGCAGCTTGCGAGGGACAGGGGGCGCAGATACGCAGTATTTT.

In its sample, this clonotype was seen a few times. J is TRBJ2-7 and V is TRBV11-2; D is perhaps TRBD2 (5 bases). This CDR3 region has 16 residues. The V end lost 4 bases, the J end lost 2 bases, and 18 bases lay between the germline ends. Germline V gives CDR1 SGHAT, CDR2 FQNNGV. This chain's CDR3 is CASSSRPPGLTYEQYF. CDR3 nucleotides: TGTGCCAGCAGCTCCCGCCCTCCGGGGTTAACCTACGAGCAGTACTTC.

The rearrangement uses TRBV7-6 and TRBJ2-1, with D possibly being TRBD1 (5 bases). V was trimmed by 5 bases and J by 1 base, leaving 12 bases between them. The CDR3 length is 15 residues. CDR1 is SGHVS, CDR2 FNYEAQ, per germline. For the CDR3, the DNA is TGTGCCAGCAGCACAGGTTTACCTTCCTACAATGAGCAGTTCTTC. Translated: CASSTGLPSYNEQFF.

The chain has TRBV20-1 and TRBJ2-1, with D perhaps being TRBD1 or TRBD2 (5 bases each). The CDR3 sequence is 11 residues long. V dropped 4 bases and J dropped 11 bases, with 12 bases sitting between them. CDR1 is DFQATT, CDR2 SNEGSKA, per germline (reference sequence). Written as DNA, the CDR3 is TGCAGTGCTACCCTACCGGGGCAGCAGTTCTTC. Translation gives CSATLPGQQFF.

The gene calls are TRBV11-2 and TRBJ2-5; D remains ambiguous. The germline V and J ends were trimmed by 1 base and 2 bases, with 14 bases remaining between them. The CDR3 runs 16 residues. Germline assignment: CDR1 SGHAT and CDR2 FQNNGV. The CDR3 DNA is TGTGCCAGCAGCTTAGTCTGGCTAGGTCTTCAAGAGACCCAGTACTTC. Its translation: CASSLVWLGLQETQYF.

The V and J genes are TRBV12-3 or TRBV12-4 and TRBJ1-6; D gene unclear. Deletions cut 1 base from V and 5 bases from J, with 6 bases between. This CDR3 has 14 residues. The CDR3 DNA follows: TGTGCCAGCAGTTTAGAGATCAATAATTCACCCCTCCACTTT. Amino acids: CASSLEINNSPLHF.

This clonotype has at least ten counts. The chain recombines TRBV28 with TRBJ1-1, with TRBD1 identical over 7 bases. Unmatched junction bases numbered 9, after V lost 5 bases and J lost 0 bases. The V gene's germline CDR1 is MDHEN and CDR2 SYDVKM. The CDR3 has 16 residues. The CDR3 region has the DNA TGTGCCAGCAGTCCCGACAGGGCGCTTTTGAACACTGAAGCTTTCTTT. It specifies CASSPDRALLNTEAFF.

In its sample, this clonotype was seen many times. The chain joins TRBV5-5 to TRBJ2-3; D might be TRBD2 (7 bases). Deletions cut 2 bases from V and 6 bases from J, with 19 bases between. In germline, CDR1 is SGHKS, CDR2 YYEKEE (reference sequence). The CDR3 is 16 residues long. DNA of the CDR3: TGTGCCAGCAGCTTCTCCCCGGGGGGCCCGAGGGATACGCAGTATTTT. This codes for CASSFSPGGPRDTQYF.

The chain recombines TRBV11-2 with TRBJ2-5, with D possibly matching TRBD2 (6 bases). V was trimmed by 5 bases and J by 3 bases, leaving 13 bases between them. The CDR3 contains 14 residues. Germline V gives CDR1 SGHAT, CDR2 FQNNGV. CDR3 nucleotide sequence: TGTGCCAGCAGCGTCCGGGACTCGAAAGAGACCCAGTACTTC. It yields the protein CASSVRDSKETQYF.

This clonotype was counted many times. The V gene is TRBV6-4, the J gene TRBJ1-1; D is perhaps TRBD1 (5 bases). There are 16 residues in the CDR3. Germline CDR1 reads MRHNA; CDR2 reads SNTAGT. V lost 8 bases to trimming and J lost 2 bases, with 21 bases between them. CDR3: CASRRQGDAANTEAFF. The CDR3 bases are TGTGCCAGCCGGAGGCAAGGGGACGCCGCCAACACTGAAGCTTTCTTT.

This clonotype was observed many times. The chain recombines TRBV4-1 with TRBJ1-2; D remains ambiguous. Germline lookup yields CDR1 MGHRA and CDR2 YSYEKL. Trimming removed 0 bases from V and 1 base from J, with 18 bases in between. CDR3 length: 18 residues. The CDR3, as DNA: TGCGCCAGCAGCCAAGATCAGGCCCCCGGCAGTATTAACTATGGCTACACCTTC. It codes for CASSQDQAPGSINYGYTF.

Many counts were recorded for this clonotype. The chain is built from TRBV28 and TRBJ1-2; 10 nucleotides align to TRBD1. With 5 bases clipped from V and 2 bases from J, the junction kept 5 bases outside the gene matches. Germline V gene data show CDR1 as MDHEN and CDR2 as SYDVKM. The CDR3 runs to 15 residues. The CDR3 DNA follows: TGTGCCAGCAGTGACGCGGACAGGGGGAACTATGGCTACACCTTC. As protein: CASSDADRGNYGYTF.

The V and J genes are TRBV11-2 and TRBJ2-7; no clear D. There are 12 residues in the CDR3. Trimming removed 3 bases from V and 4 bases from J, with 7 bases in between. The germline V gene has CDR1 SGHAT and CDR2 FQNNGV. The CDR3 sequence: CASSLGWYEQYF. CDR3 in DNA: TGTGCCAGCAGCTTGGGGTGGTACGAGCAGTACTTC.